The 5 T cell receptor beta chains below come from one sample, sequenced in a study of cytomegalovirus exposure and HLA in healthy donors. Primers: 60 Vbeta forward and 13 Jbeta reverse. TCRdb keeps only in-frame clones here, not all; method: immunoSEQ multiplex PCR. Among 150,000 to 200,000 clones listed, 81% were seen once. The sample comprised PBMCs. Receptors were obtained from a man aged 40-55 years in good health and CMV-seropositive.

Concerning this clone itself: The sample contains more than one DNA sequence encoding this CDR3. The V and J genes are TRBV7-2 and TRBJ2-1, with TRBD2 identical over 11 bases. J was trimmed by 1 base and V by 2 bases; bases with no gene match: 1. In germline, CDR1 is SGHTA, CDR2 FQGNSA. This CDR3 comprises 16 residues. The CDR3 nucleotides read TGTGCCAGCAGCTTAATAGCGGGGGGGTCCTACAATGAGCAGTTCTTC. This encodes CASSLIAGGSYNEQFF.

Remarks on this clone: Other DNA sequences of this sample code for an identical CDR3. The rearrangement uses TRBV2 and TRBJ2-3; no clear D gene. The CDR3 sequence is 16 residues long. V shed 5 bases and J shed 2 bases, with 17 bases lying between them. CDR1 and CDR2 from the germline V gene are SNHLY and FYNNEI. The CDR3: CASSPEAPELTDTQYF. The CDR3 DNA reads TGTGCCAGCAGTCCCGAGGCTCCGGAGCTCACAGATACGCAGTATTTT. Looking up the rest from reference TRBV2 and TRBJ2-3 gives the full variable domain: EPEVTQTPSHQVTQMGQEVILRCVPISNHLYFYWYRQILGQKVEFLVSFYNNEISEKSEIFDDQFSVERPDGSNFTLKIRSTKLEDSAMYFCASSPEAPELTDTQYFGPGTRLTVL.

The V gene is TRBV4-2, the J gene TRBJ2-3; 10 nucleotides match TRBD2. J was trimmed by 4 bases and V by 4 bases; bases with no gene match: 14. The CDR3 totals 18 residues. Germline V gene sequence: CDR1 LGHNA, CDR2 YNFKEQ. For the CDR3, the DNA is TGTGCCAGCAGCCCCCTTACAATTAGCGGGGGGCCGGCAGATACGCAGTATTTT. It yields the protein CASSPLTISGGPADTQYF.

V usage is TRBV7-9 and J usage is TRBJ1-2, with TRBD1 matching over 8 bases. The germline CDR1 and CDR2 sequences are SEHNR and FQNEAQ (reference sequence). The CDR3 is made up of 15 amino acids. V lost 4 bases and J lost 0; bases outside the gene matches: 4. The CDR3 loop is CASSSTQGANYGYTF. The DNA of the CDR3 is TGTGCCAGCAGCTCGACACAGGGGGCTAACTATGGCTACACCTTC.

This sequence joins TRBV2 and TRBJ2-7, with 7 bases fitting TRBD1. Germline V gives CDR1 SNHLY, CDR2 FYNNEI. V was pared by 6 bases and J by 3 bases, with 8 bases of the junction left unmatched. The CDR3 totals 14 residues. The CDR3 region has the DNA TGTGCCAGCAGCGACAGGGTCCGGGGCTACGAGCAGTACTTC. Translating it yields CASSDRVRGYEQYF.